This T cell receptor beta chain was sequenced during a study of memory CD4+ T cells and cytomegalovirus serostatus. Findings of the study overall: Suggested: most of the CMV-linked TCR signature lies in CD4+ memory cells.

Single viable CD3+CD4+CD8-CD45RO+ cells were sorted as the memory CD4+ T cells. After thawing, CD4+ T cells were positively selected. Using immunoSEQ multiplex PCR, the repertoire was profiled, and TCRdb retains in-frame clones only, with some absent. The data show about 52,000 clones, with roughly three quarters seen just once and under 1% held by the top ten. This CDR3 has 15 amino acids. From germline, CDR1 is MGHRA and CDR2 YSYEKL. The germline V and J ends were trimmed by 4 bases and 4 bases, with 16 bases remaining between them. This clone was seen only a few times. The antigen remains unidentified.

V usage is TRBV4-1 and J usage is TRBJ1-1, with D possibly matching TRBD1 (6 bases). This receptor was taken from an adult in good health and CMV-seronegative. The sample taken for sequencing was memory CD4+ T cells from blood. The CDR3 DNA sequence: TGCGCCAGCAGCCGAGTAACAGGGATGGGCACTGAAGCTTTCTTT. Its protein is CASSRVTGMGTEAFF.